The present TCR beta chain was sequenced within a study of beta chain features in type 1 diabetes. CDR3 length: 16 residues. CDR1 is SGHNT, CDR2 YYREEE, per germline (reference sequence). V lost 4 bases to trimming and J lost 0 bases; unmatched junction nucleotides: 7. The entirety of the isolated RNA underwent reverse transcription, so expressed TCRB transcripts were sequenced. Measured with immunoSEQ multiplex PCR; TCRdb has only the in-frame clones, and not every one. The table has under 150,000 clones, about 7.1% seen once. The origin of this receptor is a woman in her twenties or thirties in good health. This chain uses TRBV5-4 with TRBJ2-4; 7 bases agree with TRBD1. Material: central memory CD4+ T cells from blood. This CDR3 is CASSSWDSLAKNIQYF. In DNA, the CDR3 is TGTGCCAGCAGCAGTTGGGACAGCTTAGCCAAAAACATTCAGTACTTC.